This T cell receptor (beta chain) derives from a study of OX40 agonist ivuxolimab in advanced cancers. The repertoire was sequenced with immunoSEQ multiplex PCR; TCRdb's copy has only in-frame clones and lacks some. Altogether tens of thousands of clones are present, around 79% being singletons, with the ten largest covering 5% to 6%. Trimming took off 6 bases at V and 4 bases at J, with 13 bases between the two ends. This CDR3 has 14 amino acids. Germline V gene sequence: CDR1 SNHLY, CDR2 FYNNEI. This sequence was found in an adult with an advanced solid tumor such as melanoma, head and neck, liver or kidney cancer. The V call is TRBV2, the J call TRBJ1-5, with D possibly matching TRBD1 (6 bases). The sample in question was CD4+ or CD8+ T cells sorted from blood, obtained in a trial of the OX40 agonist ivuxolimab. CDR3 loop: CASRSEGGNQPQHF. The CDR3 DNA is TGTGCCAGCAGAAGTGAGGGGGGGAATCAGCCCCAGCATTTT.